The 7 T cell receptor beta chains given below trace back to one sample, sequenced in a study of blood T cell repertoires in COVID-19. The table came from immunoSEQ multiplex PCR; TCRdb's copy has only in-frame clones and leaves some out. The sample lists 150,000 or so clones; about 85% were seen once. The sequencing sample was made of peripheral blood. Receptors originate from a human donor in a cohort sampled during active COVID-19.

The rearrangement links TRBV5-1 to TRBJ2-1; 8 nucleotides line up with TRBD1. With 4 bases clipped from V and 1 base from J, the junction kept 4 bases outside the gene matches. CDR3 length: 15 residues. Germline lookup yields CDR1 SGHRS and CDR2 YFSETQ. As DNA, the CDR3 is TGCGCCAGCAGCCTGACAGGGGCTTCCTACAATGAGCAGTTCTTC. Protein: CASSLTGASYNEQFF.

CDR3 nucleotides: TGTGCCAGCCTTCTGGGGGGGATGTACGAGCAGTACTTC. Translating gives CASLLGGMYEQYF. The chain recombines TRBV2 with TRBJ2-7, with 7 bases that match TRBD2. Germline loops: CDR1 SNHLY, CDR2 FYNNEI. The CDR3 has 13 amino acids. The V and J ends lost 8 bases and 4 bases, in that order; junction bases with no gene match: 8.

This clone was counted a few times. Here the CDR3 reads CSVIRDTTSNTEAFF. The CDR3 DNA is TGCAGCGTTATCCGGGACACGACTTCGAACACTGAAGCTTTCTTT. This chain connects TRBV29-1 to TRBJ1-1, with a weak D call TRBD1 (6 bases). The CDR3 runs 15 residues. The V and J ends lost 5 bases and 1 base respectively, with 17 bases between them. Germline V gene lookup returns CDR1 SQVTM and CDR2 ANQGSEA.

The V call is TRBV29-1, the J call TRBJ1-1; maybe TRBD1 (6 bases). V lost 8 bases to trimming and J lost 4 bases, with 23 bases between them. Germline V gives CDR1 SQVTM, CDR2 ANQGSEA. The length of the CDR3 is 15 residues. The CDR3 here is CSTTDLRGGSTEAFF. DNA of the CDR3: TGCAGCACAACCGATCTCAGGGGCGGTAGCACTGAAGCTTTCTTT. Drawing the rest from reference TRBV29-1 and TRBJ1-1, the complete variable domain is SAVISQKPSRDICQRGTSLTIQCQVDSQVTMMFWYRQQPGQSLTLIATANQGSEATYESGFVIDKFPISRPNLTFSTLTVSNMSPEDSSIYLCSTTDLRGGSTEAFFGQGTRLTVV.

This clone was picked up one time. The CDR3 sequence is CATSDSPPGAGEQFF. As DNA, the CDR3 is TGTGCCACCAGTGATTCCCCACCAGGGGCCGGTGAGCAGTTCTTC. J is TRBJ2-1 and V is TRBV24-1, with a possible D match to TRBD1 (6 bases). V was shortened by 2 bases and J by 9 bases, with 16 bases between the two germline ends. Germline loops: CDR1 KGHDR, CDR2 SFDVKD. The CDR3 has 15 residues.

The chain carries TRBV9 and TRBJ1-4, with D uncertain. The CDR3 has 14 amino acids. With 3 bases removed from V and 3 bases from J, the gap between germline ends came to 9 bases. The germline V gene has CDR1 SGDLS and CDR2 YYNGEE. DNA of the CDR3: TGTGCCAGCAGCGCAGGTAGATCTAATGAAAAACTGTTTTTT. It translates to CASSAGRSNEKLFF. Full variable domain (remainder filled in from reference TRBV9 and TRBJ1-4): DSGVTQTPKHLITATGQRVTLRCSPRSGDLSVYWYQQSLDQGLQFLIQYYNGEERAKGNILERFSAQQFPDLHSELNLSSLELGDSALYFCASSAGRSNEKLFFGSGTQLSVL.

The rearrangement links TRBV6-5 to TRBJ1-2; unclear D gene. Trimming pared 7 bases from V and 4 bases from J, leaving 16 bases between. This CDR3 has 14 amino acids. The germline V gene has CDR1 MNHEY and CDR2 SVGAGI. The CDR3 sequence is CASTSEGRGYGYTF. The CDR3 DNA is TGTGCCAGCACCTCGGAGGGTCGGGGCTATGGCTACACCTTC.